This T cell receptor (beta chain) was captured by sequencing in a study of T cell repertoires in cytomegalovirus infection. Study details: CMV epitopes used comprised recently identified HLA-C-restricted ones and well-studied HLA-B-restricted ones. Indications came from public TCR beta signatures; they pointed to CMV infection and to a matching HLA type.

Study-level points and caveats: Clonotype analysis showed dominance of the ex vivo response by HLA-C-restricted CMV-specific TCR beta clonotypes.

TCRdb reprocessed the reads with MiXCR, giving one entry per CDR3 protein. This sample has about 310,000 distinct CDR3 sequences; 20% to 25% occur once, and the top ten carry about 14%. This clonotype was seen at least ten times. Its antigen is not known. V was trimmed by 0 bases and J by 2 bases, leaving 13 bases between them. The CDR3 runs to 16 residues. Germline CDR1 SGHTA, CDR2 FQGNSA. The receptor comes from a human donor in good health (CMV status not recorded). Some clones in this sample may be carry-over from other donors' samples. The chain is built from TRBV7-2 and TRBJ2-5, with a tentative D call TRBD1 (6 bases). The specimen was cultured PBMCs, collected from culture after CMV antigen stimulation. The CDR3 sequence: CASSLASGVVQETQYF. As DNA, the CDR3 is TGTGCCAGCAGCTTAGCTTCAGGGGTGGTTCAAGAGACCCAGTACTTC.